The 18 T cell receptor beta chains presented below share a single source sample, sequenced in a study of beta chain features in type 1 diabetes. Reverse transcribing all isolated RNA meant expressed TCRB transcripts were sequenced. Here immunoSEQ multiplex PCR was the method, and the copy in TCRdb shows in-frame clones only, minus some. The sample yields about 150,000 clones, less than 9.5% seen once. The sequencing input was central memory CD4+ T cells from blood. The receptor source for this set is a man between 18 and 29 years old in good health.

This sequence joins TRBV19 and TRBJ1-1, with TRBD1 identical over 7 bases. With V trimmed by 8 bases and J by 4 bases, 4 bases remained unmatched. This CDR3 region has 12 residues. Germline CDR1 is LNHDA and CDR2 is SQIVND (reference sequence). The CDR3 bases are TGTGCCAGTTCACAGGGGTTCACTGAAGCTTTCTTT. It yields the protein CASSQGFTEAFF.

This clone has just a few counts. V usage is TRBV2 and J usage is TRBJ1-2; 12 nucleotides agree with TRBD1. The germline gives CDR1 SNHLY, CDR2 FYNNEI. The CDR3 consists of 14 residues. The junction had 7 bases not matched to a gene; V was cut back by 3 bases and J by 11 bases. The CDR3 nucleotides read TGTGCCAGCAGTGAGCAAGGGACAGGGGGCAAGTACACCTTC. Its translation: CASSEQGTGGKYTF.

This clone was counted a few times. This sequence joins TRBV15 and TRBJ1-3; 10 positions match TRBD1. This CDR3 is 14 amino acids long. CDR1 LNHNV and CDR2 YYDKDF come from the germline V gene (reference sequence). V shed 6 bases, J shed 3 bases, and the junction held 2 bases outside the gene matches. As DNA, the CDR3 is TGTGCCACCAGGACAGGGGGCTTTGGAAACACCATATATTTT. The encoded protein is CATRTGGFGNTIYF.

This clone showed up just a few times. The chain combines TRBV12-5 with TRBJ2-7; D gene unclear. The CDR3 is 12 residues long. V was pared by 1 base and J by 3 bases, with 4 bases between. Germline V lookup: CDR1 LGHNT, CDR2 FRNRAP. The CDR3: CASGLDFYEQYF. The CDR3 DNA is TGTGCTAGTGGTTTGGACTTCTACGAGCAGTACTTC.

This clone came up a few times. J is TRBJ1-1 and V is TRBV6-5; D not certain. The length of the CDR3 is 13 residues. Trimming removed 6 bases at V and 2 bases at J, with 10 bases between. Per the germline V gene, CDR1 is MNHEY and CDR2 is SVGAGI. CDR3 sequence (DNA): TGTGCCAGCAGCCCCCGGGGAAACACTGAAGCTTTCTTT. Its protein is CASSPRGNTEAFF.

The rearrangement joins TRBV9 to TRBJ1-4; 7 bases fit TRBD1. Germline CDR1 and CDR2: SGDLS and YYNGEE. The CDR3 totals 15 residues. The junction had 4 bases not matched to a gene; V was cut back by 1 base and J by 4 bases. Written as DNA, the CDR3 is TGTGCCAGCAGCGTATCCGGGACAGATAATGAAAAACTGTTTTTT. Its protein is CASSVSGTDNEKLFF.

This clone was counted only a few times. This CDR3 reads CASSETSGGWNEQFF. The CDR3 DNA is TGTGCCAGCAGTGAAACTAGCGGGGGCTGGAATGAGCAGTTCTTC. The V call is TRBV2, the J call TRBJ2-1; the match to TRBD2 covers 11 bases. This CDR3 comprises 15 residues. Germline V gene lookup returns CDR1 SNHLY and CDR2 FYNNEI. With V trimmed by 2 bases and J by 7 bases, 4 bases remained unmatched.

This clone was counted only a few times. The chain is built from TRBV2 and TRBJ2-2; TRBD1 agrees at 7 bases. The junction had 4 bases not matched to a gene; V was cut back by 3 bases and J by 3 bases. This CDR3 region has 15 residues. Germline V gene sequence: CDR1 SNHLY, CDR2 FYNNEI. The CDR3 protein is CASSDVGGYTGELFF. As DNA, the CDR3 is TGTGCCAGCAGTGATGTAGGGGGCTACACCGGGGAGCTGTTTTTT.

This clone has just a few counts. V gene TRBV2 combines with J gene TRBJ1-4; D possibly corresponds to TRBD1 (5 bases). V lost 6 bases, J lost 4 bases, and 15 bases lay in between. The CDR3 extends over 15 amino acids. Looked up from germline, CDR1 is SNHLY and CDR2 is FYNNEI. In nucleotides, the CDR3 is TGTGCCAGCAGGGAACGACAGAGTTATAATGAAAAACTGTTTTTT. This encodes CASRERQSYNEKLFF.

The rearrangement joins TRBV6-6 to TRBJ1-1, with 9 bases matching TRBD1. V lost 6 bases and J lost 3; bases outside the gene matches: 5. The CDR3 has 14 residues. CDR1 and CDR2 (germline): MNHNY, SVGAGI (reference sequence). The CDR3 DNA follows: TGTGCCAGCAGGAGGACAGGGGAGGACACTGAAGCTTTCTTT. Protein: CASRRTGEDTEAFF.

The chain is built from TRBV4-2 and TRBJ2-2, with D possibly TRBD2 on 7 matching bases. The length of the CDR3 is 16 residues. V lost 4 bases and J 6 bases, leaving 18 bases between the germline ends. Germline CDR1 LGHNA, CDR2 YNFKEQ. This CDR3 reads CASSRREGTLAGELFF. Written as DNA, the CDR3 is TGTGCCAGCAGCCGTAGGGAGGGGACATTAGCCGGGGAGCTGTTTTTT.

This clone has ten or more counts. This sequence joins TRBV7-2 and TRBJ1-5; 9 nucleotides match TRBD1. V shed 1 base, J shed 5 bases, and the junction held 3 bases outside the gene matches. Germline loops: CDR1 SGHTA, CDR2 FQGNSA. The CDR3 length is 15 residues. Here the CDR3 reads CASSLGNRGHQPQHF. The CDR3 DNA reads TGTGCCAGCAGCTTAGGGAACAGGGGGCATCAGCCCCAGCATTTT. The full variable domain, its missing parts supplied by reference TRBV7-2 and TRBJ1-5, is GAGVSQSPSNKVTEKGKDVELRCDPISGHTALYWYRQSLGQGLEFLIYFQGNSAPDKSGLPSDRFSAERTGGSVSTLTIQRTQQEDSAVYLCASSLGNRGHQPQHFGDGTRLSIL.

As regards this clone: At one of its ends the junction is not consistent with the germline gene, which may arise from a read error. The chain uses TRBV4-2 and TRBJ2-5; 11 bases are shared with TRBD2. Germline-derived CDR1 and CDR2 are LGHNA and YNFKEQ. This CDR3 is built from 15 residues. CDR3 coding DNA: TGTGCCAGCACCCAACTAGCGGGAGAGCAAGAGACCCAGTACTTC. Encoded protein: CASTQLAGEQETQYF.

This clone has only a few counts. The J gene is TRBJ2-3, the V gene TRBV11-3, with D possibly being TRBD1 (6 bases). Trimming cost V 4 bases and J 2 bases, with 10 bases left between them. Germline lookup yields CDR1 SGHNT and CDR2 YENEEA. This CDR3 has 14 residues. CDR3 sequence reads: CASSSRQVTDTQYF. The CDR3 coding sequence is TGTGCCAGCAGCTCCCGACAGGTCACAGATACGCAGTATTTT.

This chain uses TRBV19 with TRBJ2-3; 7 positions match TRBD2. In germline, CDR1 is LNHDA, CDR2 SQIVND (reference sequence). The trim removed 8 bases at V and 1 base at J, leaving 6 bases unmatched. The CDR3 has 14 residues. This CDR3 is CASGASGGTDTQYF. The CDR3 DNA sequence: TGTGCCAGTGGGGCTAGCGGAGGCACAGATACGCAGTATTTT.

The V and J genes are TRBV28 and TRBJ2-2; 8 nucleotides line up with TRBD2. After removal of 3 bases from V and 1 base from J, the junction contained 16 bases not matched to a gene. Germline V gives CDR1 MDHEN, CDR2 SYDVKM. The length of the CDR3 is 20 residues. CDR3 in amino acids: CASSLGIGASGFLNTGELFF. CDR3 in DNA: TGTGCCAGCAGTTTGGGGATTGGGGCTAGCGGGTTCTTGAACACCGGGGAGCTGTTTTTT.

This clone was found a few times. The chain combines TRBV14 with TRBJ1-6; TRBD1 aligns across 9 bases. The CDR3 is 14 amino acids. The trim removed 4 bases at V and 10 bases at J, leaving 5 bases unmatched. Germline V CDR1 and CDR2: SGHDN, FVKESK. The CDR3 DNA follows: TGTGCCAGCAGCCTGGACAGGGGTGGATCACCCCTCCACTTT. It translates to CASSLDRGGSPLHF.

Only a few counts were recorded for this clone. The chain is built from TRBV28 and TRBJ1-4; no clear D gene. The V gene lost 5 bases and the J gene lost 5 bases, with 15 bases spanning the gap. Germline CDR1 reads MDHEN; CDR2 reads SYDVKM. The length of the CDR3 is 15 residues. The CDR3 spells CASSGFAGVNEKLFF. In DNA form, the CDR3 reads TGTGCCAGCAGTGGGTTCGCGGGCGTCAATGAAAAACTGTTTTTT.